This is a list of T cell receptor beta chains from one sample in a study of control samples from healthy donors and cancer patients. Repertoires were generated with immunoSEQ multiplex PCR, while TCRdb's copy carries only in-frame clones and drops some. The table has approximately 72,000 clones, over 75% seen once. Source material: blood. These receptors were taken from a man between 50 and 59 years old in good health. CDR3s include the opening cysteine and the closing phenylalanine or tryptophan. The order of the fields is clone size, V gene, J gene, D gene, CDR3 length, CDR3 DNA, CDR3 protein. A D gene is named only where the DNA matches it firmly. Clone sizes are given selectively: once, few, many, or a class where the clone is expanded.

.	TRBV11-2	TRBJ1-1	TRBD1	14	TGTGCCAGCAGCCGCGGGCCAGGGGGGACTGAAGCTTTCTTT	CASSRGPGGTEAFF
.	TRBV3-1/TRBV3-2	TRBJ1-5	.	12	TGTGCCAGCAGCGCCTTGGGGCAGCCCCAGCATTTT	CASSALGQPQHF
.	TRBV15	TRBJ2-5	TRBD1	20	TGTGCCACCAGCAGAGATTCCCCGATCGGGACAGGGGGCCCTGAAGAGACCCAGTACTTC	CATSRDSPIGTGGPEETQYF
.	TRBV6-6	TRBJ1-5	TRBD1	15	TGTGCCAGCAGTTACTCGACAGGGAGGGAGCAGCCCCAGCATTTT	CASSYSTGREQPQHF
.	TRBV14	TRBJ2-1	TRBD1	19	TGTGCCAGCAGCCAAGGATTCCGCGACAGGGGTTTGGCCAACAATGAGCAGTTCTTC	CASSQGFRDRGLANNEQFF
.	TRBV2	TRBJ2-1	TRBD1	17	TGTGCCAGCACTCGAGGTGGAGGACAGGGGACCTACAATGAGCAGTTCTTC	CASTRGGGQGTYNEQFF
.	TRBV7-3	TRBJ1-1	TRBD1	14	TGTGCCAGCAGCTTGGAGGGGGCGAACACTGAAGCTTTCTTT	CASSLEGANTEAFF
.	TRBV9	TRBJ2-3	.	15	TGTGCCAGCAGCGTAGAGGGGTACGGCACAGATACGCAGTATTTT	CASSVEGYGTDTQYF
.	TRBV2	TRBJ2-3	.	13	TGTGCCAGTCTACAGTTTAGCACAGATACGCAGTATTTT	CASLQFSTDTQYF
.	TRBV6-2/TRBV6-3	TRBJ1-2	.	19	TGTGCCAGCAGTTATTTGCCAGAGACGGCATATCCTACTAACTATGGCTACACCTTC	CASSYLPETAYPTNYGYTF
once	TRBV5-4	TRBJ2-5	.	14	TGTGCCAGCAGCCATGGACAGCAAAGGGAGACCCAGTACTTC	CASSHGQQRETQYF
.	TRBV6-5	TRBJ2-1	.	15	TGTGCCAGCAGCCTCGGGGGGCTACCCTACAATGAGCAGTTCTTC	CASSLGGLPYNEQFF
.	TRBV6-6	TRBJ1-2	.	11	TGTGCCAGCAGGTCAGGGAGTGGCTACACCTTC	CASRSGSGYTF
.	TRBV6-5	TRBJ2-2	.	11	TGTGCCAGCAGCGCGGGCGGGGAGCTGTTTTTT	CASSAGGELFF
.	TRBV27	TRBJ2-5	TRBD2	13	TGTGCCAGCAGCGGGGGGGCCACAGAGACCCAGTACTTC	CASSGGATETQYF
.	TRBV27	TRBJ1-2	.	16	TGTGCCAGCAGTTTATCAGGGGTCGTGGGTAACTATGGCTACACCTTC	CASSLSGVVGNYGYTF
.	TRBV5-1	TRBJ2-3	.	15	TGCGCCAGCAGCTTGGAGTTAGTAGCCGCAGATACGCAGTATTTT	CASSLELVAADTQYF
.	TRBV12-3/TRBV12-4	TRBJ1-6	.	13	TGTGCCAGCAGAGCCGCTTTTAATTCACCCCTCCACTTT	CASRAAFNSPLHF
.	TRBV5-5	TRBJ1-6	.	15	TGTGCCAGCAGACTTTCTGGACAGACTAATTCACCCCTCCACTTT	CASRLSGQTNSPLHF
few	TRBV6-2/TRBV6-3	TRBJ1-1	TRBD1	17	TGTGCCAGCAGTTACCATAAGTCGGACAGGGACGAAACTGAAGCTTTCTTT	CASSYHKSDRDETEAFF
.	TRBV5-1	TRBJ2-7	.	13	TGCGCCAGCAGTTTGGAGGTTGCCTACGAGCAGTACTTC	CASSLEVAYEQYF
.	TRBV7-2	TRBJ2-5	.	15	TGTGCCAGCAGCGTATTGACACTCAGGGAAGAGACCCAGTACTTC	CASSVLTLREETQYF
.	TRBV30	TRBJ2-2	.	15	TGTGCCTGGAGTAATGGGCAGAGCAACACCGGGGAGCTGTTTTTT	CAWSNGQSNTGELFF
.	TRBV2	TRBJ1-2	.	14	TGTGCCAGCAGTGAGGCGTGGGGATCCAGTGGCTACACCTTC	CASSEAWGSSGYTF
.	TRBV7-6	TRBJ1-3	.	14	TGTGCCAGCAGCCCCAGGGAAAGCGGAAACACCATATATTTT	CASSPRESGNTIYF
few	TRBV30	TRBJ1-4	.	13	TGTGCCTGGAGAGGGGGATTCGCTGAAAAACTGTTTTTT	CAWRGGFAEKLFF
.	TRBV5-1	TRBJ2-3	TRBD2	15	TGCGCCAGCAGCTTGTTTGCGGGGGGCACAGATACGCAGTATTTT	CASSLFAGGTDTQYF
.	TRBV2	TRBJ1-6	.	15	TGTGCCAGCAGGAGTCAGGGGCTGGCGGATTCACCCCTCCACTTT	CASRSQGLADSPLHF
.	TRBV27	TRBJ2-1	TRBD1	15	TGTGCCAGCCAAACCGGGACAGGGCTCTACAATGAGCAGTTCTTC	CASQTGTGLYNEQFF
.	TRBV6-5	TRBJ2-3	TRBD2	15	TGTGCCAGCAGTTTACGGCGGGGGGAAGTAGATACGCAGTATTTT	CASSLRRGEVDTQYF
.	TRBV7-9	TRBJ2-1	.	14	TGTGCCAGCAGCGCCCTAGGGGGGGGGAATGAGCAGTTCTTC	CASSALGGGNEQFF
.	TRBV6-1	TRBJ1-2	.	14	TGTGCCAGCAGTGAAGGTGAGGGGGGCTATGGCTACACCTTC	CASSEGEGGYGYTF
.	TRBV7-9	TRBJ2-7	.	13	TGTGCCAGCAGCTCTAAGGGACCCTACGAGCAGTACTTC	CASSSKGPYEQYF
.	TRBV18	TRBJ2-3	.	14	TGTGCCAGCTCACCAATTGCAGACACAGATACGCAGTATTTT	CASSPIADTDTQYF
.	TRBV5-3	TRBJ1-6	.	17	TGTGCCAGAAGCTTGGCGGGGCAGGGGATTTATAATTCACCCCTCCACTTT	CARSLAGQGIYNSPLHF
.	TRBV3-1/TRBV3-2	TRBJ1-1	.	14	TGTGCCAGCAGCCAAGCCGGGGCGAACACTGAAGCTTTCTTT	CASSQAGANTEAFF
.	TRBV30	TRBJ1-1	.	14	TGTGCCTGGTCCTCAAGGGGGGGTGGCACTGAAGCTTTCTTT	CAWSSRGGGTEAFF
.	TRBV13	TRBJ1-4	.	15	TGTGCCAGCAGCTTACGGGCAGGGGTTGTTGAAAAACTGTTTTTT	CASSLRAGVVEKLFF
.	TRBV3-1/TRBV3-2	TRBJ2-6	.	15	TGTGCCAGCAGCCACCAGGGTGCGGGGGCCAACGTCCTGACTTTC	CASSHQGAGANVLTF
.	TRBV5-5	TRBJ1-3	.	15	TGTGCCAGCAGCTTGGGTGCAGTCTCTGGAAACACCATATATTTT	CASSLGAVSGNTIYF
.	TRBV12-5	TRBJ2-1	.	12	TGTGCTAGTGGCCGGGACTACAATGAGCAGTTCTTC	CASGRDYNEQFF
once	TRBV2	TRBJ2-7	.	13	TGTGCCAGCACCATGGGCCCGCAGGATGAGCAGTACTTC	CASTMGPQDEQYF
.	TRBV10-3	TRBJ2-7	.	14	TGTGCCATCAGCGGCGGGGGCCTCTCCTACGAGCAGTATTTC	CAISGGGLSYEQYF
.	TRBV5-5	TRBJ1-1	.	15	TGTGCCAGCAGCCCGGGGGGGGCCAGGAACACTGAAGCTTTCTTT	CASSPGGARNTEAFF
.	TRBV4-2	TRBJ2-5	TRBD2	15	TGTGCCAGCAGCCAACAAGTGGGGGGGGGAGAGACCCAGTACTTC	CASSQQVGGGETQYF
once	TRBV3-1/TRBV3-2	TRBJ2-5	.	17	TGTGCCAGCAGCCAAGTAGTGGGGGAAGGAGCGCGGGAGACCCAGTACTTC	CASSQVVGEGARETQYF
.	TRBV14	TRBJ2-3	.	17	TGTGCCAGCAGCCAAAATCGGGAGTTCAGGGGCACAGATACGCAGTATTTT	CASSQNREFRGTDTQYF
.	TRBV29-1	TRBJ1-6	TRBD1	13	TGCAGCGTAGGGGACAGGGTGAATTCACCCCTCCACTTT	CSVGDRVNSPLHF